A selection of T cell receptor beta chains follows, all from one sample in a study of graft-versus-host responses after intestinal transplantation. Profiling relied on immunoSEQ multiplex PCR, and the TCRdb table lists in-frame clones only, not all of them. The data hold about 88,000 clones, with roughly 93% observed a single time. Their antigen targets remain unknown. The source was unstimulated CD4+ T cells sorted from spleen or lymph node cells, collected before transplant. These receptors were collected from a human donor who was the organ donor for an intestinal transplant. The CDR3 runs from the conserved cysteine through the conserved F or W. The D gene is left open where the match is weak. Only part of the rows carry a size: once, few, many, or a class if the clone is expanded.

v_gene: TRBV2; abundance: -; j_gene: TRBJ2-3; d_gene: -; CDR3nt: TGTGCCAGCAGCGCATACAGAAACAGGGATAGCACAGATACGCAGTATTTT; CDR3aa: CASSAYRNRDSTDTQYF
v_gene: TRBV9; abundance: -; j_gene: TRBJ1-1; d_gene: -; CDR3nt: TGTGCCAGCAGCGTAGGTGCAGCCTTTAACACTGAAGCTTTCTTT; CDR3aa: CASSVGAAFNTEAFF
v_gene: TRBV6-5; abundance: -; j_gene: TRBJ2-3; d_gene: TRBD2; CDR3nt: TGTGCCAGCAGTCTCCTAGCGGGGGGCACAGATACGCAGTATTTT; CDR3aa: CASSLLAGGTDTQYF
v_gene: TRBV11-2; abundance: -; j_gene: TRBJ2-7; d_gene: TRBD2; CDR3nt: TGTGCCAGCAGCTCCCTCCCCACTAGCGGGGCATTGTACGAGCAGTACTTC; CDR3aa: CASSSLPTSGALYEQYF
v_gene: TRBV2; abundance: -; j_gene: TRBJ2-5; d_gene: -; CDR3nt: TGTGCCAGCAGTCCAAACAGGGCACAAGAGACCCAGTACTTC; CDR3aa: CASSPNRAQETQYF
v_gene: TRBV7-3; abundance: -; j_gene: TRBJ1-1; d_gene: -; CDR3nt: TGTGCCAGCAGCAGAAATGGGGGCTCGTCTGAAGCTTTCTTT; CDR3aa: CASSRNGGSSEAFF
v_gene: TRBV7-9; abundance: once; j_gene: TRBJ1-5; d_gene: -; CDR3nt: TGTGCCAGCAGCTTGCCAAATCAGCCCCAGCATTTT; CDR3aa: CASSLPNQPQHF
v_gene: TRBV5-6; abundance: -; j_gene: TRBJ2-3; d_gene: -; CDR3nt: TGTGCCAGCAGCTTGTCAGGGGGCACAGATACGCAGTATTTT; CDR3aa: CASSLSGGTDTQYF
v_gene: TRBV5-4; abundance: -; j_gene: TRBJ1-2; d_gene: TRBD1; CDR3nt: TGTGCCAGCAGCTTGGACAGGGGGTATGGCTACACCTTC; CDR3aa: CASSLDRGYGYTF
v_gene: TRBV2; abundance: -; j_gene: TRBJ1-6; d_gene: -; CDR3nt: TGTGCCAGCAGTGCGGGACCGCCCGACTATAATTCACCCCTCCACTTT; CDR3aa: CASSAGPPDYNSPLHF
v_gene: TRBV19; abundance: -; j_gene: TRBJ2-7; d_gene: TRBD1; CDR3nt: TGTGCCAGTAGTACCCGGGACAGCAAAAGCGAGCAGTACTTC; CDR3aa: CASSTRDSKSEQYF
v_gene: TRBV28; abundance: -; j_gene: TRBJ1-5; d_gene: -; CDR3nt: TGTGCCAGCGGCGGTAGCAATCAGCCCCAGCATTTT; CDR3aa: CASGGSNQPQHF